This passage covers 16 T cell receptor beta chains from one sample sequenced in a study of PD-1 blockade in classical Hodgkin lymphoma. The time point is: cycle 4 day 1 (C4D1), after 6 weeks of nivolumab. Every patient was affected by relapse after autologous stem cell transplantation, while exposure to brentuximab vedotin was not uniform. Magnetic negative selection served to purify CD4+ T cells out of PBMCs that had been thawed. Measured with immunoSEQ multiplex PCR; TCRdb has only the in-frame clones, and not every one. The repertoire has 1,500 to 2,500 clones, approximately 80% of them found once; the top ten carry around 38%. Sequenced material: CD4+ T cells from blood, taken before the fourth cycle of nivolumab. The receptor set was obtained from a human donor with classical Hodgkin lymphoma.

The CDR3 bases are TGTGCCAGCAGCAAAGTGGGGTATAGCAATCAGCCCCAGCATTTT. This codes for CASSKVGYSNQPQHF. The chain couples TRBV21-1 to TRBJ1-5. TRBV21-1 is recorded as a pseudogene. CDR3 length: 15 amino acids.

V usage is TRBV6-4 and J usage is TRBJ1-2; the D is unclear. In germline, CDR1 is MRHNA, CDR2 SNTAGT. CDR3 size: 17 residues. V was cut by 2 bases and J by 3 bases, with 19 bases left in between. In nucleotides, the CDR3 is TGTGCCAGCAGTGACGGAGCCTCGGGCCGGAGGGACTATGGCTACACCTTC. Protein: CASSDGASGRRDYGYTF.

The chain employs TRBV7-2 and TRBJ2-7; 8 bases fit TRBD2. The J segment lost 1 base and the V segment lost 2 bases, leaving 4 bases of the junction unmatched. CDR3 length equals 15 residues. Germline V lookup: CDR1 SGHTA, CDR2 FQGNSA. The CDR3 protein is CASSLSGGASYEQYF. For the CDR3, the DNA is TGTGCCAGCAGCTTAAGCGGGGGCGCTTCCTACGAGCAGTACTTC.

Concerning this clone itself: With only one base between it and a far larger clone, this is likely a read error. The chain has TRBV5-2 and TRBJ1-2. TRBV5-2 represents a pseudogene. This CDR3 is 16 amino acids long. CDR3 protein: CASSQDLSGSRAGYTF. In nucleotides, the CDR3 is TGTGCCAGCAGCCAAGATCTCTCTGGCAGCCGGGCCGGCTACACCTTC.

This clone came up once. The gene calls are TRBV28 and TRBJ1-5; D remains unclear. The germline V and J ends were trimmed by 7 bases and 0 bases, with 7 bases remaining between them. Germline values: CDR1 MDHEN, CDR2 SYDVKM. This CDR3 is 13 amino acids long. The DNA for the CDR3 is TGTGCCAGCACCCTTAATAGCAATCAGCCCCAGCATTTT. Translating gives CASTLNSNQPQHF.

This chain links TRBV27 with TRBJ2-1, with TRBD2 matching over 15 bases. Germline CDR1 MNHEY, CDR2 SMNVEV (reference sequence). V was clipped by 5 bases and J by 8 bases; unmatched bases: 19. This CDR3 region has 20 residues. This CDR3 is CASSAYREGGLAGGLDEQFF. In DNA, the CDR3 is TGTGCCAGCAGTGCCTACAGGGAGGGGGGACTAGCGGGAGGATTGGATGAGCAGTTCTTC.

The chain combines TRBV19 with TRBJ1-1, with TRBD1 matching over 8 bases. CDR1 and CDR2 from the germline V gene are LNHDA and SQIVND (reference sequence). V was clipped by 7 bases and J by 2 bases; unmatched bases: 12. CDR3 length equals 16 residues. DNA of the CDR3: TGTGCCAGTACCCCGGACAGGGCAGTGGGAAACACTGAAGCTTTCTTT. As protein: CASTPDRAVGNTEAFF.

The rearrangement uses TRBV29-1 and TRBJ1-4, with D uncertain. Germline CDR1 and CDR2: SQVTM and ANQGSEA. The CDR3 sequence is 12 residues long. Trimming removed 5 bases at V and 6 bases at J, with 10 bases between. The CDR3 protein is CSVRGPDEKLFF. DNA for the CDR3: TGCAGCGTTCGGGGTCCGGATGAAAAACTGTTTTTT.

V usage is TRBV29-1 and J usage is TRBJ1-1; D is unresolved. The CDR3 length is 15 residues. The ends were cut back, 8 bases at V and 1 base at J, with 20 bases in the middle. Per the germline V gene, CDR1 is SQVTM and CDR2 is ANQGSEA. The CDR3 loop reads CSSGLDSWWNTEAFF. The CDR3 region has the DNA TGCAGCTCAGGACTGGATAGCTGGTGGAACACTGAAGCTTTCTTT.

The chain couples TRBV6-5 to TRBJ1-6; 7 nucleotides agree with TRBD1. Germline V gene data show CDR1 as MNHEY and CDR2 as SVGAGI. This CDR3 has 15 amino acids. V was clipped by 0 bases and J by 7 bases; unmatched bases: 3. The CDR3 DNA follows: TGTGCCAGCAGTTACTCCCGACAGGGAAATTCACCCCTCCACTTT. Protein product: CASSYSRQGNSPLHF.

The chain recombines TRBV6-5 with TRBJ1-1; the D gene is possibly TRBD1 (6 bases). The CDR3 is 14 amino acids. Germline CDR1 and CDR2: MNHEY and SVGAGI. V was clipped by 2 bases and J by 0 bases, with 7 bases between them. DNA for the CDR3: TGTGCCAGCAGTTACAGGGGGTTGAACACTGAAGCTTTCTTT. The encoded protein is CASSYRGLNTEAFF.

The chain combines TRBV29-1 with TRBJ2-3; D call uncertain. CDR3 length equals 14 residues. V was shortened by 4 bases and J by 0 bases, with 11 bases between the two germline ends. Germline V gives CDR1 SQVTM, CDR2 ANQGSEA. For the CDR3, the DNA is TGCAGCGTTGGCATACTCCACAGCACAGATACGCAGTATTTT. This encodes CSVGILHSTDTQYF.

The V gene is TRBV2, the J gene TRBJ1-6, with D uncertain. In germline, CDR1 is SNHLY, CDR2 FYNNEI. The CDR3 is 14 amino acids. V gave up 4 bases and J gave up 4 bases, with 8 bases separating them. The DNA for the CDR3 is TGTGCCAGCAGTGCAGACCGGTATAATTCACCCCTCCACTTT. Translation gives CASSADRYNSPLHF.

The chain uses TRBV13 and TRBJ2-5, with D unclear. The V gene lost 4 bases and the J gene lost 9 bases, with 15 bases spanning the gap. CDR3 length equals 13 residues. Germline V CDR1 and CDR2: PRHDT, FYEKMQ (reference sequence). CDR3 in amino acids: CASSSGPIGPQYF. Here the CDR3 DNA reads TGTGCCAGCAGCTCCGGCCCCATAGGGCCCCAGTACTTC.

V is TRBV7-9 and J is TRBJ1-1; no definite D call. Germline-derived CDR1 and CDR2 are SEHNR and FQNEAQ (reference sequence). The CDR3 is 12 residues long. Trimming left V 6 bases short and J 1 base short, with 6 bases between. CDR3 residues: CASSPQNTEAFF. CDR3 DNA: TGTGCCAGCAGTCCGCAGAACACTGAAGCTTTCTTT.

The V gene is TRBV5-6, the J gene TRBJ2-4; no reliable D call. The CDR3 runs 12 residues. Germline loops: CDR1 SGHDT, CDR2 YYEEEE. V was cut by 1 base and J by 10 bases, with 9 bases left in between. CDR3 amino acids: CASSLMAEIQYF. The CDR3 nucleotides are TGTGCCAGCAGCTTGATGGCAGAAATTCAGTACTTC.